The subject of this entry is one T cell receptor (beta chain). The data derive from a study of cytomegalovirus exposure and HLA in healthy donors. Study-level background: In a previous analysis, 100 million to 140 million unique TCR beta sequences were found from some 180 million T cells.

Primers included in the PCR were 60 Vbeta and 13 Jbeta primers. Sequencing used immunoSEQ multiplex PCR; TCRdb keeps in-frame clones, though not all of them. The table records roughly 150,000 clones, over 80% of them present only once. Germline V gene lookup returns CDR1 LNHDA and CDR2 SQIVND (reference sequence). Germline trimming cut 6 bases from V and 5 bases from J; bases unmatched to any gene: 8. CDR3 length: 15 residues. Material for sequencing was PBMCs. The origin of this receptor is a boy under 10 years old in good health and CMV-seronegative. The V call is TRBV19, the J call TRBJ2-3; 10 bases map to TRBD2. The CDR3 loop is CASSLASGSRDTQYF. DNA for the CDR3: TGTGCCAGTAGCCTCGCTAGCGGGAGTCGAGATACGCAGTATTTT.